The present TCR beta chain was sequenced within a study of OX40 agonist ivuxolimab in advanced cancers. At the level of the study: Partial responses were achieved by three patients, of whom one had hepatocellular carcinoma and two had cutaneous melanoma. Whole-study results and caveats: Relative to CD4+ cells, CD8+ T cells on average had more expanded clones. At 0.1-3.0 mg/kg, partial responders had clonal expansion among the lowest observed.

On this clone itself: Its antigen is currently unknown.

Repertoires were generated with immunoSEQ multiplex PCR, while TCRdb's copy carries only in-frame clones and drops some. The sample lists about 40,000 clones; 78% were seen once. The length of the CDR3 is 14 residues. Trimming removed 1 base at V and 0 bases at J, with 6 bases between. Germline loops: CDR1 SGHTA, CDR2 FQGNSA. This sequence joins TRBV7-2 and TRBJ2-5, with D unresolved. The sequence was obtained from an adult with an advanced solid tumor such as melanoma, head and neck, liver or kidney cancer. Sample: CD4+ or CD8+ T cells sorted from blood, taken in a trial of the OX40 agonist ivuxolimab. CDR3 loop: CASSLGADQETQYF. The CDR3, as DNA: TGTGCCAGCAGCTTAGGGGCAGACCAAGAGACCCAGTACTTC. Filled out from reference TRBV7-2 and TRBJ2-5, the complete variable domain reads GAGVSQSPSNKVTEKGKDVELRCDPISGHTALYWYRQSLGQGLEFLIYFQGNSAPDKSGLPSDRFSAERTGGSVSTLTIQRTQQEDSAVYLCASSLGADQETQYFGPGTRLLVL.